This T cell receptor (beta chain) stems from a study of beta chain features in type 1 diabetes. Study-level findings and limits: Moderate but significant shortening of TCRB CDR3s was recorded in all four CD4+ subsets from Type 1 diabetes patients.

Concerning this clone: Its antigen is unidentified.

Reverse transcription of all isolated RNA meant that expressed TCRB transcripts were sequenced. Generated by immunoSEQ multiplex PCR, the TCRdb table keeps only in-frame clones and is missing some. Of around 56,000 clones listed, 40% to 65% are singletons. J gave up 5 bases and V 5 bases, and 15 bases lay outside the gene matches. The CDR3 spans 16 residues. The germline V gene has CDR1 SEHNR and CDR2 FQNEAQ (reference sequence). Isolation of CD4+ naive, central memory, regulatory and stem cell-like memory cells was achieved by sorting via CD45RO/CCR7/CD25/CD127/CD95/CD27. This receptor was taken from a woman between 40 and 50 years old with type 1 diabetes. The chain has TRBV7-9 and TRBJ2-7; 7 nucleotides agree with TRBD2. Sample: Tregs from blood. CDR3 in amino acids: CASSPQYGTISHEQYF. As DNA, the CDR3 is TGTGCCAGCAGCCCCCAATACGGGACTATTTCCCACGAGCAGTACTTC.